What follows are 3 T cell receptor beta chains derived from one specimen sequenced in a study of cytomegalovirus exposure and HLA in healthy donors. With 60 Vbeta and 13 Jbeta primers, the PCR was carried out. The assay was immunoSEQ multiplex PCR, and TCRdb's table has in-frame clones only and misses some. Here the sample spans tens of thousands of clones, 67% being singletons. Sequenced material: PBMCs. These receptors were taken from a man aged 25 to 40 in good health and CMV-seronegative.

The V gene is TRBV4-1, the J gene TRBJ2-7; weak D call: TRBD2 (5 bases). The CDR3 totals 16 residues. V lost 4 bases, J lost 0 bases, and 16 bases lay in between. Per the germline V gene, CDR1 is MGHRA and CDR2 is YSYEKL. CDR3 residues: CASSPSVSVSSYEQYF. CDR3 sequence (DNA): TGCGCCAGCAGCCCCTCGGTTAGCGTGAGCTCCTACGAGCAGTACTTC.

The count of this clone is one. The CDR3 DNA follows: TGTGCCAGCAGCTTAAACAGGGGGCAAACCCACGAGCAGTACTTC. It yields the protein CASSLNRGQTHEQYF. The chain is built from TRBV7-2 and TRBJ2-7; 9 nucleotides match TRBD1. The CDR3 loop spans 15 amino acids. Germline V gives CDR1 SGHTA, CDR2 FQGNSA. The ends lost 2 bases at V and 5 bases at J; junction bases unmatched: 7.

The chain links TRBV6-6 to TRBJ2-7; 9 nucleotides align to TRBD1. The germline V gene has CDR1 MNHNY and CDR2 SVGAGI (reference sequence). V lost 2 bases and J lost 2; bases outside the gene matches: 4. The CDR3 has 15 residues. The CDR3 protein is CASSYGQGSTYEQYF. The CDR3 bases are TGTGCCAGCAGTTACGGACAGGGGTCTACCTACGAGCAGTACTTC.